Given below is one T cell receptor (beta chain) in context. Antigen unknown. These data originate in a study of cytomegalovirus exposure and HLA in healthy donors. Study results and caveats: In a later analysis, parvovirus B19, influenza, CMV and Epstein-Barr virus appeared linked to several top co-occurrence clusters. TCR beta chain V- and J-gene trimming was linked, in a later analysis, to a missense variant in DCLRE1C.

V shed 6 bases, J shed 6 bases, and the junction held 9 bases outside the gene matches. The germline CDR1 and CDR2 sequences are MNHEY and SVGAGI. The CDR3 has 14 amino acids. PCR was performed using 60 Vbeta and 13 Jbeta primers. The table came from immunoSEQ multiplex PCR; TCRdb's copy has only in-frame clones and leaves some out. The table includes 76,000 or so clones, under 85% detected once. The J gene is TRBJ1-2, the V gene TRBV6-5, with 8 positions matching TRBD1. This TCR came from a woman in her thirties or forties in good health and CMV-seropositive. Sequencing was done on a sample of PBMCs. CDR3 sequence reads: CASRLRQGNNGYTF. The CDR3 DNA follows: TGTGCCAGCAGGCTCCGACAGGGGAATAATGGCTACACCTTC.